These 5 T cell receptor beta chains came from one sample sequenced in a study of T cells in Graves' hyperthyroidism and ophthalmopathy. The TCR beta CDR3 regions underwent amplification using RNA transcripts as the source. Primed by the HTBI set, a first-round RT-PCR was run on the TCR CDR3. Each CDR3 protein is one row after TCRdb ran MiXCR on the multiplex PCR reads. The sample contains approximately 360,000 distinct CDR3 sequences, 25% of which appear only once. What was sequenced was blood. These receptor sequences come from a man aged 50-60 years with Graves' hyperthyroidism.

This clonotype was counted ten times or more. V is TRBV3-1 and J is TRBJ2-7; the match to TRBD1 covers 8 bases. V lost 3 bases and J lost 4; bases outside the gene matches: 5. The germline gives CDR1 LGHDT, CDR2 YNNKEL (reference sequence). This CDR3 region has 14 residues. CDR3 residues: CASSQPGTGYEQYF. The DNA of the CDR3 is TGTGCCAGCAGCCAGCCCGGGACAGGTTACGAGCAGTACTTC.

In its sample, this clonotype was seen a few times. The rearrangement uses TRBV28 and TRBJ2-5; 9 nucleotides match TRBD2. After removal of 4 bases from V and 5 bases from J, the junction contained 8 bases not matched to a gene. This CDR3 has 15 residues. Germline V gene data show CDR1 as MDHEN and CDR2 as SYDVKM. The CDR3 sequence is CASSSPAGGGETQYF. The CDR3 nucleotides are TGTGCCAGCAGTTCCCCGGCGGGAGGGGGGGAGACCCAGTACTTC.

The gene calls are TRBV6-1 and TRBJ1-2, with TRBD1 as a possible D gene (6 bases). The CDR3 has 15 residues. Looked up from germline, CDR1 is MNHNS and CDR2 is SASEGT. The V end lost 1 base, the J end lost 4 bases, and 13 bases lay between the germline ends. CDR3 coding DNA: TGTGCCAGCAGTGAAGATCCGACAGGATCCTATGGCTACACCTTC. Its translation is CASSEDPTGSYGYTF.

CDR3 DNA sequence: TGCGCCAGCAGGGCATCCGGGACCCCGACCTACGAGCAGTACTTC. Amino acid sequence: CASRASGTPTYEQYF. This chain uses TRBV5-1 with TRBJ2-7; D may match TRBD1 or TRBD2 (5 bases each). Germline CDR1 reads SGHRS; CDR2 reads YFSETQ. The CDR3 extends over 15 amino acids. V was cut by 5 bases and J by 2 bases, with 17 bases left in between. Complete variable domain (other parts from reference TRBV5-1 and TRBJ2-7): KAGVTQTPRYLIKTRGQQVTLSCSPISGHRSVSWYQQTPGQGLQFLFEYFSETQRNKGNFPGRFSGRQFSNSRSEMNVSTLELGDSALYLCASRASGTPTYEQYFGPGTRLTVT.

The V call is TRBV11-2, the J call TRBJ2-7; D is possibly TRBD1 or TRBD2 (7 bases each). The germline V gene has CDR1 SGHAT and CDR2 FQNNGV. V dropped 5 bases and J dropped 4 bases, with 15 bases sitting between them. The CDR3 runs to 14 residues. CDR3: CASSPRQGGYEQYF. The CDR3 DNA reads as TGTGCCAGCAGCCCCCGGCAGGGGGGGTACGAGCAGTACTTC.